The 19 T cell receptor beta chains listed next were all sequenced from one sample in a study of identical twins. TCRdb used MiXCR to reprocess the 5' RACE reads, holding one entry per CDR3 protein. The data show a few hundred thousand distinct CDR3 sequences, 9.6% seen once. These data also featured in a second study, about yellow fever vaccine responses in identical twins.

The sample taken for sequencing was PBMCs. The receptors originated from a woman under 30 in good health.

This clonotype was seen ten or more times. CDR3 bases: TGTGCCAGCACTCTGGGACAGTCGCAGCCCCAGCATTTT. Encoded protein: CASTLGQSQPQHF. The chain has TRBV12-3 or TRBV12-4 and TRBJ1-5; 7 bases line up with TRBD1. V lost 7 bases and J lost 7; bases outside the gene matches: 7. CDR3 size: 13 residues.

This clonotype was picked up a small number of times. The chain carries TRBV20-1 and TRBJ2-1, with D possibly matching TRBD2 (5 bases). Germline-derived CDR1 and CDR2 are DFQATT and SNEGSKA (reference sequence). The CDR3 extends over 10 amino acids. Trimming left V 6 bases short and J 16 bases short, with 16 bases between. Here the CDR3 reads CSAEDPDGFF. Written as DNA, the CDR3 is TGCAGTGCGGAGGACCCGGATGGATTCTTC.

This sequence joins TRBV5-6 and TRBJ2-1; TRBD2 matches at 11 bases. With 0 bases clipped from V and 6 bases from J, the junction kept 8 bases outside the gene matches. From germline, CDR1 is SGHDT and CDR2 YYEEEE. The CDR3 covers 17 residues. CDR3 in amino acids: CASSLATSGNLRNEQFF. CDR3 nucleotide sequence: TGTGCCAGCAGCTTGGCGACTAGCGGGAATCTTCGCAATGAGCAGTTCTTC. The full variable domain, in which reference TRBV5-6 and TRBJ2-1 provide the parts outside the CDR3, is DAGVTQSPTHLIKTRGQQVTLRCSPKSGHDTVSWYQQALGQGPQFIFQYYEEEERQRGNFPDRFSGHQFPNYSSELNVNALLLGDSALYLCASSLATSGNLRNEQFFGPGTRLTVL.

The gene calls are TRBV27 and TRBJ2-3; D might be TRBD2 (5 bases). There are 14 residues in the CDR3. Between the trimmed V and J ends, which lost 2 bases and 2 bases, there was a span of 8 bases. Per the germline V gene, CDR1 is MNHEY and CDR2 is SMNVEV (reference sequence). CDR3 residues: CASSLKRATDTQYF. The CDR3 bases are TGTGCCAGCAGTTTAAAGAGGGCCACAGATACGCAGTATTTT.

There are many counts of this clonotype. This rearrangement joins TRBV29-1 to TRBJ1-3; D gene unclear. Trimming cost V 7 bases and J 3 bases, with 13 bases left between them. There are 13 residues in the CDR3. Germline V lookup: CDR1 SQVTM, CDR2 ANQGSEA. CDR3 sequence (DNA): TGCAGCGCCAGCGACACTGGTGGAAACACCATATATTTT. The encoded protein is CSASDTGGNTIYF.

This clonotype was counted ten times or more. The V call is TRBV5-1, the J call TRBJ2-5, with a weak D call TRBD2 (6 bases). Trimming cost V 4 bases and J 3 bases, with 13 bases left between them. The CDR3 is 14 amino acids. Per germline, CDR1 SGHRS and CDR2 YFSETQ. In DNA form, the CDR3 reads TGCGCCAGCAGCCATGGACTACAGAAAGAGACCCAGTACTTC. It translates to CASSHGLQKETQYF.

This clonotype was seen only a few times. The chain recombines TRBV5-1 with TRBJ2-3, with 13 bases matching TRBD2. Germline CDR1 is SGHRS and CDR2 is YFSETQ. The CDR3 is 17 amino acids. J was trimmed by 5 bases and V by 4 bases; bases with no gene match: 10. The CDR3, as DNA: TGCGCCAGCAGCAGCGGCCTACTAGCGGGGGGGATAGATACGCAGTATTTT. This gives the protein CASSSGLLAGGIDTQYF.

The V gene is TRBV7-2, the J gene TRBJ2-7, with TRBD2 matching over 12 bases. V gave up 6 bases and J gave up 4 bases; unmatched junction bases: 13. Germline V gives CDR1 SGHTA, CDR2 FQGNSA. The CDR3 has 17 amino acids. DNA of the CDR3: TGTGCCAGCAGTTCGCAAAGTGGACTAGCGGGAACTTACGAGCAGTACTTC. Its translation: CASSSQSGLAGTYEQYF.

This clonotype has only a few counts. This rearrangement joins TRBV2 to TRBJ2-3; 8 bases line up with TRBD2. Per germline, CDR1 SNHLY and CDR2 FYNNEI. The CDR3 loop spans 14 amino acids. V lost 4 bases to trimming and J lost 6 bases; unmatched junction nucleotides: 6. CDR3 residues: CASSVAGGGDTQYF. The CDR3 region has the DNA TGTGCCAGCAGTGTCGCGGGAGGCGGGGATACGCAGTATTTT.

The CDR3 region is CASSFFERKGGELFF. In nucleotides, the CDR3 is TGTGCCAGCAGTTTCTTCGAGAGAAAGGGCGGGGAGCTGTTTTTT. V is TRBV6-2 or TRBV6-3 and J is TRBJ2-2; D remains ambiguous. CDR3 length equals 15 residues. Trimming took off 4 bases at V and 7 bases at J, with 16 bases between the two ends. Germline loops: CDR1 MNHEY, CDR2 SVGEGT.

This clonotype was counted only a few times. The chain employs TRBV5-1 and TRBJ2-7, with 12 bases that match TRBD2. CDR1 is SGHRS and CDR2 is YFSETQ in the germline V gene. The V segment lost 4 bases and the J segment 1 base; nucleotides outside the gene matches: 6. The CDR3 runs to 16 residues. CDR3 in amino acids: CASSEGLAGVSYEQYF. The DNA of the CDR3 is TGCGCCAGCAGCGAGGGACTAGCGGGTGTTTCCTACGAGCAGTACTTC.

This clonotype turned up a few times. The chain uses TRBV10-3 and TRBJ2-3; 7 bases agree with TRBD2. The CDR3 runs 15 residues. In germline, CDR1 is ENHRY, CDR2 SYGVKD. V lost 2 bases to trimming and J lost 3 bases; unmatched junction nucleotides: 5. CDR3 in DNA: TGTGCCATCAGTGAGACGGGAGGCACTACAGATACGCAGTATTTT. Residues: CAISETGGTTDTQYF.

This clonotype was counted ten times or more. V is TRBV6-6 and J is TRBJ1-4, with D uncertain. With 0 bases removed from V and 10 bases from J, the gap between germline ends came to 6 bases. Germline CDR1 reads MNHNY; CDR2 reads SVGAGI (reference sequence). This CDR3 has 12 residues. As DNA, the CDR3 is TGTGCCAGCAGTTACTCCCCGGGAAAACTGTTTTTT. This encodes CASSYSPGKLFF.

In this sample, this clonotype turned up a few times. The CDR3 is CASNSAGGNEKLFF. CDR3 bases: TGTGCCAGCAATTCCGCCGGGGGGAATGAAAAACTGTTTTTT. The V gene is TRBV7-9, the J gene TRBJ1-4; tentative D call: TRBD1 (5 bases). Germline CDR1 SEHNR, CDR2 FQNEAQ (reference sequence). Trimming shortened V by 7 bases and J by 5 bases, and 14 bases separated the two germline ends. There are 14 residues in the CDR3.

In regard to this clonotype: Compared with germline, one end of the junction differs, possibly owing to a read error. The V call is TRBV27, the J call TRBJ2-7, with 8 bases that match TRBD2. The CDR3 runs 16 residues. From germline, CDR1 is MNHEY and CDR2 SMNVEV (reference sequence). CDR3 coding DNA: TGTGCCAGTAGTTCCTCCGTCTTGCGGGAGGAAGACGAGCAGTACTTC. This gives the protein CASSSSVLREEDEQYF.

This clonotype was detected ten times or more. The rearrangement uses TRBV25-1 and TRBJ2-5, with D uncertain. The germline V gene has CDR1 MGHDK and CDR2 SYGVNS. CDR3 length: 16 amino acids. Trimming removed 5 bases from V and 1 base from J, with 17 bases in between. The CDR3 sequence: CASSPLFSLIQETQYF. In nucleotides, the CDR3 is TGTGCCAGCAGTCCTCTATTCAGCCTTATCCAAGAGACCCAGTACTTC.

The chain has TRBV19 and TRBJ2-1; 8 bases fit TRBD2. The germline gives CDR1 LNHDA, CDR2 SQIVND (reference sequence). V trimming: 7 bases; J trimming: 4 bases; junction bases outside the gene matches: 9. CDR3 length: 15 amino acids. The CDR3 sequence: CASIPGGRPYNEQFF. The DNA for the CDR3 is TGTGCCAGTATTCCGGGAGGGCGTCCTTACAATGAGCAGTTCTTC.

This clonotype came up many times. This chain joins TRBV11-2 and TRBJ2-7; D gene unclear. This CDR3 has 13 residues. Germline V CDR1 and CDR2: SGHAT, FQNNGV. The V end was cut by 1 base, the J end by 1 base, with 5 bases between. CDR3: CASSLVRSYEQYF. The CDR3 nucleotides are TGTGCCAGCAGCTTAGTACGGTCCTACGAGCAGTACTTC.

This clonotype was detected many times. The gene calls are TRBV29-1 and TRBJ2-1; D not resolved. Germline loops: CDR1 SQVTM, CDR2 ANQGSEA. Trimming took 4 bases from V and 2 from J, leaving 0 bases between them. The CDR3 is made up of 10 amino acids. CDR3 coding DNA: TGCAGCGTTGCCTACAATGAGCAGTTCTTC. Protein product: CSVAYNEQFF.